This T cell receptor beta chain was captured by sequencing in a study of blood T cells in healthy people across ages. Germline V CDR1 and CDR2: SEHNR, FQNEAQ (reference sequence). This CDR3 has 16 amino acids. The V gene lost 2 bases and the J gene lost 0 bases, with 14 bases spanning the gap. The use of a sample-barcoded 5' primer and a J-beta primer mix characterized a second PCR of roughly 6 to 12 cycles. A tag from a template-switch adaptor with 12 random nucleotides marked each cDNA molecule. One entry per CDR3 protein results from TCRdb running MiXCR on the 5' RACE reads. The repertoire has 700,000 to 1,000,000 distinct CDR3 sequences, 44% of them found once; the top ten carry about 21%.

The rearrangement uses TRBV7-9 and TRBJ2-7; D is uncertain. Sequencing was performed on blood. The receptor comes from a man between 60 and 70 years old in good health. DNA for the CDR3: TGTGCCAGCAGCTTATTTGGGAAATCAAGCTCCTACGAGCAGTACTTC. This gives the protein CASSLFGKSSSYEQYF.